Described below is a single T cell receptor beta chain sequence and its context. Antigen specificity is unknown. These data come from a study of cytotoxic CD8 clonotypes in ibrutinib-treated CLL. Study-level background: Sample averages reached 255,043 productive templates and almost 95,000 productive rearrangements.

The repertoire was sequenced with immunoSEQ multiplex PCR; TCRdb's copy has only in-frame clones and lacks some. The table has 25,000 to 30,000 clones, about 70% seen once. Study-level findings and limits: A difference in sampling times existed between sustained-remission and progressing patients.

The sample here was PBMCs, taken after 24 months of ibrutinib treatment. The sequence came from a human donor with chronic lymphocytic leukemia.

The CDR3 nucleotides read TGTGCCAGCAGCTTAAAGGCGGGAACCCCCCTCCACTTT. Protein sequence: CASSLKAGTPLHF. J is TRBJ1-6 and V is TRBV7-3; D uncertain. Germline CDR1 reads SGHTA; CDR2 reads FQGTGA. Trimming removed 1 base from V and 13 bases from J, with 11 bases in between. The CDR3 contains 13 residues.